This T cell receptor (beta chain) was retrieved from a study of T-cell reconstitution after alpha-beta-depleted transplantation in children. V dropped 4 bases and J dropped 5; count of bases not matched to a gene: 8. Germline loops: CDR1 SGHVS, CDR2 FQNEAQ. CDR3 length: 15 amino acids. This clonotype showed up just a few times. The antigen is not known. Study results and limitations: Alpha-beta T cells about two months after transplant reportedly derived from several hundred expanded graft clones.

A TCRbeta library incorporating unique molecular identifiers was prepared. TCRdb re-analysed the PCR reads in MiXCR, keeping a single row per CDR3 protein. The data contain 550,000 to 600,000 distinct CDR3 sequences, under 30% of them singletons. This TCR derives from a boy in the first two years of life who had a stem cell transplant for acute myeloid leukemia, so the T cells may come from the graft donor. Here the sequenced sample was PBMCs, mostly from graft donor cells, taken 360 days after TCRalphabeta/CD19-depleted stem cell transplant. This chain uses TRBV7-8 with TRBJ2-5; 9 bases are shared with TRBD1. DNA for the CDR3: TGTGCCAGCAGCTCCCGGGACAGGGTATGGGAGACCCAGTACTTC. Protein sequence: CASSSRDRVWETQYF. The variable domain in full, with the rest retrieved from reference TRBV7-8 and TRBJ2-5, is GAGVSQSPRYKVAKRGQDVALRCDPISGHVSLFWYQQALGQGPEFLTYFQNEAQLDKSGLPSDRFFAERPEGSVSTLKIQRTQQEDSAVYLCASSSRDRVWETQYFGPGTRLLVL.